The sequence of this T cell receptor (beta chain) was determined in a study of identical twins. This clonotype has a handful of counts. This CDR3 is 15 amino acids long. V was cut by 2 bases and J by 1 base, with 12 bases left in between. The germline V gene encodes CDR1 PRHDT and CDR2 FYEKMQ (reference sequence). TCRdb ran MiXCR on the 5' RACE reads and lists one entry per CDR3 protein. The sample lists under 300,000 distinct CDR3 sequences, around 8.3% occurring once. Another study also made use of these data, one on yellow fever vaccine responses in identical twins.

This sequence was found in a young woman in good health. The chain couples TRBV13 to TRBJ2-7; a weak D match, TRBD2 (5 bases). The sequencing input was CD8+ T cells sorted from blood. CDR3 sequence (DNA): TGTGCCAGCAGCTTAAGTAAGCTAGCTTCCTACGAGCAGTACTTC. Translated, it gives CASSLSKLASYEQYF.